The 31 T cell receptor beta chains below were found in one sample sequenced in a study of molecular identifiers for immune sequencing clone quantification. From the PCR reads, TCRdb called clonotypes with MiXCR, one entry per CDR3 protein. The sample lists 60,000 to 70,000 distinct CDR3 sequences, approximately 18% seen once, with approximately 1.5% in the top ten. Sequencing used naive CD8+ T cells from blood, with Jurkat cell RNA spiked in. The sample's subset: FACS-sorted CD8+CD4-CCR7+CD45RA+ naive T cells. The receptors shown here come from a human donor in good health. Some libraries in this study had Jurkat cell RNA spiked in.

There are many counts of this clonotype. Here the CDR3 DNA reads TGTGCCAGCAGCGTACGACCGGGGGGGCTATATGGCTACACCTTC. Translation: CASSVRPGGLYGYTF. The gene calls are TRBV9 and TRBJ1-2, with D tentatively TRBD1 (6 bases). This CDR3 region has 15 residues. Trimming cost V 1 base and J 5 bases, with 15 bases left between them. The germline CDR1 and CDR2 sequences are SGDLS and YYNGEE.

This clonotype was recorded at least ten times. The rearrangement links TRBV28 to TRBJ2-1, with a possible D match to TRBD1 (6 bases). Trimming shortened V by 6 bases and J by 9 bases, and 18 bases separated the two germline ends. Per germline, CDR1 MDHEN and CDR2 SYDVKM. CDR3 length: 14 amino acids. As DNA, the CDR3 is TGTGCCAGCAGCCCAATTACAGGGTTGGGTGAGCAGTTCTTC. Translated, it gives CASSPITGLGEQFF.

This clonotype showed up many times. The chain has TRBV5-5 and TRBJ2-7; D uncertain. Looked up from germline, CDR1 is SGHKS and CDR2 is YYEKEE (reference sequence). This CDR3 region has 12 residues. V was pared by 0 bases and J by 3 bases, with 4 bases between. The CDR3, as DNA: TGTGCCAGCAGCTTGGAGGGCTACGAGCAGTACTTC. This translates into CASSLEGYEQYF.

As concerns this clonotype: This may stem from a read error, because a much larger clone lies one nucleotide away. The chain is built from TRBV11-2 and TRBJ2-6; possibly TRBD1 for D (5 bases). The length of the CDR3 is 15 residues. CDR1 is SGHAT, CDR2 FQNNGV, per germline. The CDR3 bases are TGTGCCAGCAGCTCCCAGTGGGCTGGGGCCAACGCCCTGACTTTC. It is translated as CASSSQWAGANALTF.

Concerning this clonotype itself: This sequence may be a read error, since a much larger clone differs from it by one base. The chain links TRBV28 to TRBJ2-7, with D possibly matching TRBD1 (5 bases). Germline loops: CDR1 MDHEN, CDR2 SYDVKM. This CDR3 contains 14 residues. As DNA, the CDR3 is TGTGCCAGCAGTTCAGGGTCCGAAACATACGGGCAGTACTTC. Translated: CASSSGSETYGQYF. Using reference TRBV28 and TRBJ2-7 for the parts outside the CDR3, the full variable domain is DVKVTQSSRYLVKRTGEKVFLECVQDMDHENMFWYRQDPGLGLRLIYFSYDVKMKEKGDIPEGYSVSREKKERFSLILESASTNQTSMYLCASSSGSETYGQYFGPGTRLTVT.

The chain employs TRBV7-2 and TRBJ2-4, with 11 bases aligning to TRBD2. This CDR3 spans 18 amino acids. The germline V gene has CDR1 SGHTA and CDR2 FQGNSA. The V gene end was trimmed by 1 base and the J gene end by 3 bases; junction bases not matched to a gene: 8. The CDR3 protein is CASSLVPSGRWVKNIQYF. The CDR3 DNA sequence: TGTGCCAGCAGCTTAGTTCCTAGCGGGAGGTGGGTCAAAAACATTCAGTACTTC.

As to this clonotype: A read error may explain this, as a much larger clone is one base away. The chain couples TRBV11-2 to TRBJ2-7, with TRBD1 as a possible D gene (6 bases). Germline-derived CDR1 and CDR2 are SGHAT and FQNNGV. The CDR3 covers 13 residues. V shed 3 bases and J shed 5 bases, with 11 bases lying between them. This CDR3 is CASSLDKGDEQYF. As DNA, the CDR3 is TGTGCCAGCAGCTTGGACAAGGGGGACGAGCAGTACTTC.

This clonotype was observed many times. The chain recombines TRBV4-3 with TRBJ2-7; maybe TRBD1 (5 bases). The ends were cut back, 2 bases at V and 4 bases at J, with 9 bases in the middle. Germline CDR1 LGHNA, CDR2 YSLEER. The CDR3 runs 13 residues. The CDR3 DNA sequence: TGCGCCAGCAGCCAACACCAGGGTTACGAGCAGTACTTC. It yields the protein CASSQHQGYEQYF.

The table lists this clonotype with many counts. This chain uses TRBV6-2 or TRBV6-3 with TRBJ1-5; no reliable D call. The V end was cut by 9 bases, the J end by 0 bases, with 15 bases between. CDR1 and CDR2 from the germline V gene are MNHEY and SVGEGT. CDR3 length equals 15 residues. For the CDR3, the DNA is TGTGCCAGTCAGGACGGAAAATATAGCAATCAGCCCCAGCATTTT. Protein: CASQDGKYSNQPQHF.

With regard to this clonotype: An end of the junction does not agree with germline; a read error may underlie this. The CDR3, as DNA: TGTGCCACCAGCAGAGGGCTGATAGAGGGTTACAATGGGCAGTTCTTC. It translates to CATSRGLIEGYNGQFF. The rearrangement uses TRBV15 and TRBJ2-1; a weak D match, TRBD2 (5 bases). The CDR3 is 16 amino acids. In germline, CDR1 is LNHNV, CDR2 YYDKDF (reference sequence).

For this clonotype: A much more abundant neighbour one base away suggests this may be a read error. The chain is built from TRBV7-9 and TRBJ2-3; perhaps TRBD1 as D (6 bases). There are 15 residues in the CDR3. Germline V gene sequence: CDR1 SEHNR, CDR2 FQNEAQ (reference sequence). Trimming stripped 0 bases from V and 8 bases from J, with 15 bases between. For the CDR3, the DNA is TGTGCCAGCAGCTTAGCGCTGGGGGCGCCTGGTACGCAGTATTTT. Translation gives CASSLALGAPGTQYF. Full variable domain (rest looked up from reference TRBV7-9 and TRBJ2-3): DTGVSQNPRHKITKRGQNVTFRCDPISEHNRLYWYRQTLGQGPEFLTYFQNEAQLEKSRLLSDRFSAERPKGSFSTLEIQRTEQGDSAMYLCASSLALGAPGTQYFGPGTRLTVL.

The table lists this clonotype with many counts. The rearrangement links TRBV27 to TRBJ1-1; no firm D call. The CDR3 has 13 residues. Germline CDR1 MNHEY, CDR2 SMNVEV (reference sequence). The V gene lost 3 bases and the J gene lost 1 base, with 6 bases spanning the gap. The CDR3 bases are TGTGCCAGCAGTTTGTTGGGGAACACTGAAGCTTTCTTT. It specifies CASSLLGNTEAFF.

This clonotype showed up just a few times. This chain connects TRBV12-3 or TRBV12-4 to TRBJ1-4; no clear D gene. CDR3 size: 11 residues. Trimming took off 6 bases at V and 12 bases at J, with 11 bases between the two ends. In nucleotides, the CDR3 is TGTGCCAGCAGCATCGGGGTACAACTGTTTTTT. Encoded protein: CASSIGVQLFF.

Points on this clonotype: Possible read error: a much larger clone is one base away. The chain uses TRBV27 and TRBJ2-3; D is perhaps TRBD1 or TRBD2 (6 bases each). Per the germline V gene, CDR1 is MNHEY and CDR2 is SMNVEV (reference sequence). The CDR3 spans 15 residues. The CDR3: CASRSLGGRTDTQNF. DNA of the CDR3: TGTGCCAGCAGGTCCCTGGGGGGCCGGACAGATACGCAGAATTTT.

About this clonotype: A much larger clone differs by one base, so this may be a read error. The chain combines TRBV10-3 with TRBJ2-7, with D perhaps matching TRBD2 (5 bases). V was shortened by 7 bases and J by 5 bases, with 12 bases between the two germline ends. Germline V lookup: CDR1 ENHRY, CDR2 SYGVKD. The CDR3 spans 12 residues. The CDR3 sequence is CAINSGTNEQYF. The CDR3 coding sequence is TGTGCCATCAACAGCGGTACCAACGAGCAGTACTTC.

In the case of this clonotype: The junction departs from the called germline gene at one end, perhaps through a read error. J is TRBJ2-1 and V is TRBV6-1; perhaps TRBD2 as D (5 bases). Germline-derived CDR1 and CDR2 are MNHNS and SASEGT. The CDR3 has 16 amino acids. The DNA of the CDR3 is TGTGCCAGCAGTTACTCAGGACCTAATGACTACAATGAGCGGTTCTTC. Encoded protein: CASSYSGPNDYNERFF.

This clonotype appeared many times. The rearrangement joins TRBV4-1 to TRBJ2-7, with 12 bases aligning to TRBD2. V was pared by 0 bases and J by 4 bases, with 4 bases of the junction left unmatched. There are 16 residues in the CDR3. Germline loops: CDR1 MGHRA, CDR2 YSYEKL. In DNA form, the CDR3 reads TGCGCCAGCAGCCAAGAGGACCTAGCGGGAGGGTACGAGCAGTACTTC. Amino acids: CASSQEDLAGGYEQYF.

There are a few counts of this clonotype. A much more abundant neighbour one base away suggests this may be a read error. Here the CDR3 DNA reads TGTGCCAGCAGCTTATTCGGGGGGCCCAGCACAGATACGCAGTGTTTT. Protein sequence: CASSLFGGPSTDTQCF. The chain is built from TRBV7-2 and TRBJ2-3, with D possibly TRBD2 on 7 matching bases. The CDR3 runs 16 residues. CDR1 is SGHTA, CDR2 FQGNSA, per germline.

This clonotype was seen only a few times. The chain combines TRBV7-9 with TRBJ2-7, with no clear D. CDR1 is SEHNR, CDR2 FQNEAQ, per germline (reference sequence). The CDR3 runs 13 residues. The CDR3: CSITADDAYEQYF. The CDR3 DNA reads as TGTTCAATAACCGCTGACGACGCCTACGAGCAGTACTTC.

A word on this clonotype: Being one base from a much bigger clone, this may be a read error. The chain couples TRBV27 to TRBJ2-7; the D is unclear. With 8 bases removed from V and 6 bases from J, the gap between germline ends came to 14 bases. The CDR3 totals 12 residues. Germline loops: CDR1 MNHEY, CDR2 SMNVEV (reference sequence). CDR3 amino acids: CASGWRPLEQYF. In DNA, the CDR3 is TGTGCCAGCGGCTGGCGTCCCCTCGAGCAGTACTTC.

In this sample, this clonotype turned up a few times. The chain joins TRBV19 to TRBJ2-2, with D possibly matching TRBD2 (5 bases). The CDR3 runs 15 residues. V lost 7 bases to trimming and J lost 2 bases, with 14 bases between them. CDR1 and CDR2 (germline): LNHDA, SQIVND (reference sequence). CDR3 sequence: CASNSGRTNTGELFF. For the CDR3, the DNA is TGTGCCAGTAACAGCGGACGCACCAACACCGGGGAGCTGTTTTTT.

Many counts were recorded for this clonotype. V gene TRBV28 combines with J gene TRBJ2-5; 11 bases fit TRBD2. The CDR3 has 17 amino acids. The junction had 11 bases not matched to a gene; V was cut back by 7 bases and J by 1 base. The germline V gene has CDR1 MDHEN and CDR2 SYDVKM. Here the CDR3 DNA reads TGTGCCAGCACTACGGGACTAGCGGCCCGGGTCCAAGAGACCCAGTACTTC. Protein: CASTTGLAARVQETQYF.

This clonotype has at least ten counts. The CDR3 bases are TGCAGTGCTAGAAACCGGGACGGACCCTACGAGCAGTACTTC. Translation gives CSARNRDGPYEQYF. The V call is TRBV20-1, the J call TRBJ2-7; D could derive from TRBD1 or TRBD2 (5 bases each). The V gene's germline CDR1 is DFQATT and CDR2 SNEGSKA (reference sequence). The CDR3 runs to 14 residues. V lost 2 bases and J lost 2, with 13 bases in between.

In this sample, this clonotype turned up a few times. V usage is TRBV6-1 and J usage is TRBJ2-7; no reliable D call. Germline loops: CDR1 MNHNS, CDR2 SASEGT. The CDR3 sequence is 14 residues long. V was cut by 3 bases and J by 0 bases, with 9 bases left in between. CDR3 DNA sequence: TGTGCCAGCAGTGACTCGTCGAGCTCCTACGAGCAGTACTTC. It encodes CASSDSSSSYEQYF.

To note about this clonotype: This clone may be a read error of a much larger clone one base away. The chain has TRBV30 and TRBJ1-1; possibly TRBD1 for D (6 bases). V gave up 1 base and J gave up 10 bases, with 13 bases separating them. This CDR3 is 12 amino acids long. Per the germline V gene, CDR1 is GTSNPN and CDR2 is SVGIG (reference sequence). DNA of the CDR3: TGTGCCTGGAGTGAGGGGGGCAATGGAGCTTTCTTT. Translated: CAWSEGGNGAFF.

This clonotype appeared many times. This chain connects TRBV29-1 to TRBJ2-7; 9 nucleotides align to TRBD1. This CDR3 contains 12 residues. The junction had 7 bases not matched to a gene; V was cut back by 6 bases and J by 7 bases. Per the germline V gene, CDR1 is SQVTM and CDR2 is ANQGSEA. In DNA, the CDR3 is TGCAGCGTAATACAGGGGGCCGGGGAGCAGTACTTC. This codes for CSVIQGAGEQYF.

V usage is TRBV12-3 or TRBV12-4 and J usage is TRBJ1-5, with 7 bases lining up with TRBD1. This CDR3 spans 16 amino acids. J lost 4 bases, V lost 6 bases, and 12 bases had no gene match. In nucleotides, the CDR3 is TGTGCCAGCAGCCAGACAGGGAGAACGAGTAATCAGCCCCAGCATTTT. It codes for CASSQTGRTSNQPQHF.

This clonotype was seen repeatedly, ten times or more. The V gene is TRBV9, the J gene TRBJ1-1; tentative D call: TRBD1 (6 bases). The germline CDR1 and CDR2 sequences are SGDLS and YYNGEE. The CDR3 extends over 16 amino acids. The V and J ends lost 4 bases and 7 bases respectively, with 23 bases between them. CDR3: CASSLDPRGAGFEAFF. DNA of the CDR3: TGTGCCAGCAGCCTAGATCCCAGGGGCGCGGGTTTTGAAGCTTTCTTT.

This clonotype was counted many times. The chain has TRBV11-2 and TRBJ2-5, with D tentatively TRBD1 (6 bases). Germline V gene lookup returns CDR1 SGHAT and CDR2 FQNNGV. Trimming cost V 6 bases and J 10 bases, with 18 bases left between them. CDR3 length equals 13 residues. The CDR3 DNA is TGTGCCAGCAGAGGACAGACCGACCGAGACCAGTACTTC. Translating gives CASRGQTDRDQYF.

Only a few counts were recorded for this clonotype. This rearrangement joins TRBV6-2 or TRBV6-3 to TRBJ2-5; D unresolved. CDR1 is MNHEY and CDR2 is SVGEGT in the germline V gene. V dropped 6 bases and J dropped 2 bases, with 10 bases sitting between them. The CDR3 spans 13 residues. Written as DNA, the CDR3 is TGTGCCAGCAGGTTTCAGCAGCAAGAGACCCAGTACTTC. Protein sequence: CASRFQQQETQYF.

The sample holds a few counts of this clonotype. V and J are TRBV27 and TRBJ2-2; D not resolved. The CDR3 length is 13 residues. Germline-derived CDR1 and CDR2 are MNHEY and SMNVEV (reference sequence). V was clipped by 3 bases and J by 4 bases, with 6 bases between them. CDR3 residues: CASSFSGTGELFF. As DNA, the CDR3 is TGTGCCAGCAGTTTCTCGGGCACCGGGGAGCTGTTTTTT.